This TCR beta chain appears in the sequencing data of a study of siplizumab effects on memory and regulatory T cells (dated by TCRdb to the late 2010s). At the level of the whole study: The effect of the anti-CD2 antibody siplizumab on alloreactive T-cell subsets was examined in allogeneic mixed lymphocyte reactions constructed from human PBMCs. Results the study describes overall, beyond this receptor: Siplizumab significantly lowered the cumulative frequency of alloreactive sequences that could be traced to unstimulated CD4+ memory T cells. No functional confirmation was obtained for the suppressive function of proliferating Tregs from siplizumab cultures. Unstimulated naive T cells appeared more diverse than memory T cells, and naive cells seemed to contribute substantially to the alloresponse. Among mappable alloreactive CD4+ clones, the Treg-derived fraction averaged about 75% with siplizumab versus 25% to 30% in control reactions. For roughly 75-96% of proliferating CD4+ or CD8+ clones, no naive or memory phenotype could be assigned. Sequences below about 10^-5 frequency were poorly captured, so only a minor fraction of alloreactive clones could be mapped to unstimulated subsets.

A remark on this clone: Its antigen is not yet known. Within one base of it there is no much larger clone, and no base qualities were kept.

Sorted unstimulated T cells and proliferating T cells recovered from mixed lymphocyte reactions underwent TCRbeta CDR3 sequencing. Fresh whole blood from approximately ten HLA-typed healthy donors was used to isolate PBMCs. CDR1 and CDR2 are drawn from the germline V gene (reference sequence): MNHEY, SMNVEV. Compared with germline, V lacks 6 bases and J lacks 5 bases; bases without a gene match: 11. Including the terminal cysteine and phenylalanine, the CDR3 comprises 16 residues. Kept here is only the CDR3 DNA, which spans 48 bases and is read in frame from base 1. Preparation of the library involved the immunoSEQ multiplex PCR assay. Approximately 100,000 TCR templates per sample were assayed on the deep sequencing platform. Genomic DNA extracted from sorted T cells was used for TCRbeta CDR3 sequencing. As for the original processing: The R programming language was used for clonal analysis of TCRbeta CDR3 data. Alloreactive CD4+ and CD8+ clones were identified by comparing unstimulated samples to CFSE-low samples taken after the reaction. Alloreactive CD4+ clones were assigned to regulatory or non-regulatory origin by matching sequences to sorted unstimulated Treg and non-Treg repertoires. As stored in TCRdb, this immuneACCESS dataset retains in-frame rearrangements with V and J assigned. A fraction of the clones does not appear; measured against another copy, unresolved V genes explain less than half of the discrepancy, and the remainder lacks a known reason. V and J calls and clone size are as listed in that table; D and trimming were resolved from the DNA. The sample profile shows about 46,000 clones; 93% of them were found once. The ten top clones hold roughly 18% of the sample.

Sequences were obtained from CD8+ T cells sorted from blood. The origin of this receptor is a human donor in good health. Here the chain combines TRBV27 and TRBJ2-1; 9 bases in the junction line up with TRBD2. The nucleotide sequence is TGTGCCAGCAGACAAGGGACTAGCCAATTAAACAATGAGCAGTTCTTC. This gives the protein CASRQGTSQLNNEQFF.